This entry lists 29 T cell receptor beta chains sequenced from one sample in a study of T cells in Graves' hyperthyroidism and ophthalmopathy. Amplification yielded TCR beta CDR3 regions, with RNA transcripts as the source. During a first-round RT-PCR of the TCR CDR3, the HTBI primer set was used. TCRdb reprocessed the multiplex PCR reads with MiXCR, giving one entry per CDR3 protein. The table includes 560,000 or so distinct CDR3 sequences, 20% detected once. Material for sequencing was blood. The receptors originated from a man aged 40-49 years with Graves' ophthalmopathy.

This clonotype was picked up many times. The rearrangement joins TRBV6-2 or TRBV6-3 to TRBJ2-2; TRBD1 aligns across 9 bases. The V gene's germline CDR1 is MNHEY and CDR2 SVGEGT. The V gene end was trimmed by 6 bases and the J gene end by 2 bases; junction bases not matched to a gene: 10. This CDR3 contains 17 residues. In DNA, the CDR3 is TGTGCCAGCAGCCGTACGCGGGACAGGGCCAACACCGGGGAGCTGTTTTTT. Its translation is CASSRTRDRANTGELFF.

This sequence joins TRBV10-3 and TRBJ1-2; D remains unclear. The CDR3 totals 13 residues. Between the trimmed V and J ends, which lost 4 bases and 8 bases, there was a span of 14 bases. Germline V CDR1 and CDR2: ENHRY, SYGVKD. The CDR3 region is CAISGNNEFGYTF. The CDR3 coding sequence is TGTGCCATCAGTGGGAACAACGAATTCGGCTACACCTTC.

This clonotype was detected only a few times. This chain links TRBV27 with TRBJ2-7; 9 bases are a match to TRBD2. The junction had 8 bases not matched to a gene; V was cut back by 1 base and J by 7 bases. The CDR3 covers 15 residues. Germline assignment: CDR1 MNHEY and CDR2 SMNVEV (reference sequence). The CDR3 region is CASSLFAGGPWEQYF. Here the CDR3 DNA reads TGTGCCAGCAGTTTATTCGCGGGGGGGCCTTGGGAGCAGTACTTC.

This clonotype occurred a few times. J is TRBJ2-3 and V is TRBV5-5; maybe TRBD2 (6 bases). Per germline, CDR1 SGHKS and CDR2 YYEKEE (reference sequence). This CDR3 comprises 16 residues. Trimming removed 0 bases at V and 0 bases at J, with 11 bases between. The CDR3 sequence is CASSLVEGRSTDTQYF. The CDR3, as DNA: TGTGCCAGCAGCTTGGTGGAGGGAAGGAGCACAGATACGCAGTATTTT.

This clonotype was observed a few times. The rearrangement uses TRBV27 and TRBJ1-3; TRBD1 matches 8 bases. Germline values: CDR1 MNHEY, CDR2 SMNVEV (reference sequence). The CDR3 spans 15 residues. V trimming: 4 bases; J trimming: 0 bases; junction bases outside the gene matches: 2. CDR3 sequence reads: CASSYTGGSGNTIYF. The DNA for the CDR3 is TGTGCCAGCAGTTATACAGGGGGCTCTGGAAACACCATATATTTT.

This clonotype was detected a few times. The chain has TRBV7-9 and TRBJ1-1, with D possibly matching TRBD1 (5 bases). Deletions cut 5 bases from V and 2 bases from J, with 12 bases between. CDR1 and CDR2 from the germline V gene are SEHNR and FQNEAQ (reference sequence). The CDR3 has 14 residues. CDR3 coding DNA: TGTGCCAGCAGCCGACAGCAGTTCAACACTGAAGCTTTCTTT. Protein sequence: CASSRQQFNTEAFF.

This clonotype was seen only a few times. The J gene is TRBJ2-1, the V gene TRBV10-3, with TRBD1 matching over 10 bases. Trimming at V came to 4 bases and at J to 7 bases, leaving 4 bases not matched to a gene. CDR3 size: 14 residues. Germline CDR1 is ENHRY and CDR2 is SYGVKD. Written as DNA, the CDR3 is TGTGCCATCAGTGGGGACAGGGGACGAAATGAGCAGTTCTTC. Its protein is CAISGDRGRNEQFF.

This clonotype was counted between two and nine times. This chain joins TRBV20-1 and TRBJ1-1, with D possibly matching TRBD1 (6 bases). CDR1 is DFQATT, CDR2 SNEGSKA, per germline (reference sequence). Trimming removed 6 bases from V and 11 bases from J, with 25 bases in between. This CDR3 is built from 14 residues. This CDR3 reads CSATPTPQGSSAFF. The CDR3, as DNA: TGCAGTGCCACCCCGACCCCACAGGGATCATCGGCTTTCTTT.

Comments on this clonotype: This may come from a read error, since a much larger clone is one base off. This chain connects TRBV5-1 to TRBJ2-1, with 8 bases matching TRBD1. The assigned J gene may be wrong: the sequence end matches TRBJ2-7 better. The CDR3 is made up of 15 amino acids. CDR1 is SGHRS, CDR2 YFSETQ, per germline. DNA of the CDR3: TGCGCCAGCAGGATGACAGGGGCGGTAGGGAATGAGCAGTACTTC. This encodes CASRMTGAVGNEQYF.

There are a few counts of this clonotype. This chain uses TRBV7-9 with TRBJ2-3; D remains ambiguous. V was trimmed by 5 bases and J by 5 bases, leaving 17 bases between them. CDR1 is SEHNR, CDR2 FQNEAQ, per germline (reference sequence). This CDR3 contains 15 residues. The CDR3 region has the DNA TGTGCCAGCAGCCACCTAGACCTCGGCGGAGATACGCAGTATTTT. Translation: CASSHLDLGGDTQYF.

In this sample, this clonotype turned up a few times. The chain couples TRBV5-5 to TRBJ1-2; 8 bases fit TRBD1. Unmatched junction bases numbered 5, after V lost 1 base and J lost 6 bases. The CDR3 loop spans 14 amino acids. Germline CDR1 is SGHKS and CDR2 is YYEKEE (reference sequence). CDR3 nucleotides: TGTGCCAGCAGCTTGACGGACAGGGAAAATGGCTACACCTTC. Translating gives CASSLTDRENGYTF.

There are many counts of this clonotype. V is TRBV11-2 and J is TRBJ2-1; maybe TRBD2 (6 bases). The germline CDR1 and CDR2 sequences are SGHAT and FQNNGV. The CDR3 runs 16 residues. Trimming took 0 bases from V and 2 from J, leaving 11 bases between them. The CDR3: CASSLEPGATYNEQFF. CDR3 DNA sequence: TGTGCCAGCAGCTTAGAACCGGGAGCTACCTACAATGAGCAGTTCTTC.

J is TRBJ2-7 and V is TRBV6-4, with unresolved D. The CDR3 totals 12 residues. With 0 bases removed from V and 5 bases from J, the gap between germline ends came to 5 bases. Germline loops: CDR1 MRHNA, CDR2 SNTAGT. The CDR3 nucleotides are TGTGCCAGCAGTGACTCGAATAACGAGCAGTACTTC. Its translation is CASSDSNNEQYF.

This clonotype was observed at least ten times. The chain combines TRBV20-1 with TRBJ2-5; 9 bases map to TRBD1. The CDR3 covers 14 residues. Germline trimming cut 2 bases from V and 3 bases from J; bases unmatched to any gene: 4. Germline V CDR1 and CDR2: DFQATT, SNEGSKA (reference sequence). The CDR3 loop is CSARSQGAEETQYF. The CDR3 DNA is TGCAGTGCTAGATCACAGGGGGCCGAAGAGACCCAGTACTTC.

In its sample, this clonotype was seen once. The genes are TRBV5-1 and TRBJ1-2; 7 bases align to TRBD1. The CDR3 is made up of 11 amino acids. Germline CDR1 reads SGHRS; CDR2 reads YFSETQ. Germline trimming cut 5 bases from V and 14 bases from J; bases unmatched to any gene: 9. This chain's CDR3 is CASSPTGSATF. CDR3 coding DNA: TGCGCCAGCAGTCCGACAGGGTCGGCGACCTTC.

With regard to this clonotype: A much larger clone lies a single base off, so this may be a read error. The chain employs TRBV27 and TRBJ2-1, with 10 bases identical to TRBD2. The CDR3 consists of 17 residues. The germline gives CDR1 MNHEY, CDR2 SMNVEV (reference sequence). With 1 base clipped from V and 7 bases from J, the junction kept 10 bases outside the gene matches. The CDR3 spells CASSLLASGRARNEQFF. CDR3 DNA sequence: TGTGCCAGCAGTTTATTAGCCAGCGGGAGGGCCCGGAATGAGCAGTTCTTC.

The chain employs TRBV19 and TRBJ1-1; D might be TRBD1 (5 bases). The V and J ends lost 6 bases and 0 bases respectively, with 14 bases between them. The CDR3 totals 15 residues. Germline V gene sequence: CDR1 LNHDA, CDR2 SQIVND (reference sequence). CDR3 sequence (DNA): TGTGCCAGTAGCGGGGACCGCAAATTGAACACTGAAGCTTTCTTT. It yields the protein CASSGDRKLNTEAFF. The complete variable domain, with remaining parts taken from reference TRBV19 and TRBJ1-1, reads DGGITQSPKYLFRKEGQNVTLSCEQNLNHDAMYWYRQDPGQGLRLIYYSQIVNDFQKGDIAEGYSVSREKKESFPLTVTSAQKNPTAFYLCASSGDRKLNTEAFFGQGTRLTVV.

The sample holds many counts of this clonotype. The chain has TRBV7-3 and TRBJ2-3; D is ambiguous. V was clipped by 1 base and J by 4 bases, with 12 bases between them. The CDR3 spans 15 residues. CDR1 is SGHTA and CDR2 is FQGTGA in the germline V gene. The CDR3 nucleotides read TGTGCCAGCAGCTTAAATGGCGGAGAGGCAGATACGCAGTATTTT. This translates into CASSLNGGEADTQYF. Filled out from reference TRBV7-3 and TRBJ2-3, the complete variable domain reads GAGVSQTPSNKVTEKGKYVELRCDPISGHTALYWYRQSLGQGPEFLIYFQGTGAADDSGLPNDRFFAVRPEGSVSTLKIQRTERGDSAVYLCASSLNGGEADTQYFGPGTRLTVL.

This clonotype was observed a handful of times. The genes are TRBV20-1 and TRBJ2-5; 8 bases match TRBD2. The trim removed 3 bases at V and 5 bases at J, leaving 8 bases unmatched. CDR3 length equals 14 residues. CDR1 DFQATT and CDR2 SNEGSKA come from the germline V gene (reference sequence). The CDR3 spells CSARSGRGRETQYF. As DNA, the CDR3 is TGCAGTGCTAGGAGCGGGAGAGGGCGTGAGACCCAGTACTTC.

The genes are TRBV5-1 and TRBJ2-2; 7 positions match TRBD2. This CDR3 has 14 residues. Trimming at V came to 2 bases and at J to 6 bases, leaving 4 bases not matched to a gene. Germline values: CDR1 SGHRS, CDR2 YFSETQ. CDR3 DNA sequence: TGCGCCAGCAGCTTCGGGGGGAGAGCCGGGGAGCTGTTTTTT. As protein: CASSFGGRAGELFF.

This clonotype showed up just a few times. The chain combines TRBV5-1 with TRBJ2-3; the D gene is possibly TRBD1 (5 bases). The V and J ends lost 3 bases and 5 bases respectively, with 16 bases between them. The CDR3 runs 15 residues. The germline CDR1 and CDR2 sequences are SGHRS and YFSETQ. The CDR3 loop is CASSSGHDLRDTQYF. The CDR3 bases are TGCGCCAGCAGCTCAGGACACGACCTAAGAGATACGCAGTATTTT.

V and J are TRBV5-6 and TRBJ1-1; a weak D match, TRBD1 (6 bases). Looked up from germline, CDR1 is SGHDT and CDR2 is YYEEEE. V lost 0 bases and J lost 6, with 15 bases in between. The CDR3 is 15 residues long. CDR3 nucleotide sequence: TGTGCCAGCAGCTTGGCCGGGGTGGGGGCCGCTGAAGCTTTCTTT. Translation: CASSLAGVGAAEAFF.

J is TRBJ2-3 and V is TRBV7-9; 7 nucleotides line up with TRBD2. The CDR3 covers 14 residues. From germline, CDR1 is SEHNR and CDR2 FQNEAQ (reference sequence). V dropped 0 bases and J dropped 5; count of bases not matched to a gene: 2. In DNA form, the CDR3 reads TGTGCCAGCAGCTTAGCGGGGGGGGGAGATACGCAGTATTTT. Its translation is CASSLAGGGDTQYF.

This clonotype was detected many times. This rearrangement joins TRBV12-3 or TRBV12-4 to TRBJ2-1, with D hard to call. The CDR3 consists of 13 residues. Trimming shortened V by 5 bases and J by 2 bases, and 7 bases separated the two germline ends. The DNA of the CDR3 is TGTGCCAGCAGTGCTAGAGCCTACAATGAGCAGTTCTTC. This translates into CASSARAYNEQFF.

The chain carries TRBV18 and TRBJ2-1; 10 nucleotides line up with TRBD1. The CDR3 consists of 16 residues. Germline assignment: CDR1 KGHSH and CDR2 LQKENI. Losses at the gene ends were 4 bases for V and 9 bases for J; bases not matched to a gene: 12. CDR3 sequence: CASSRSAGTGAGEQFF. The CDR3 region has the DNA TGTGCCAGCTCACGATCCGCCGGGACAGGGGCTGGTGAGCAGTTCTTC.

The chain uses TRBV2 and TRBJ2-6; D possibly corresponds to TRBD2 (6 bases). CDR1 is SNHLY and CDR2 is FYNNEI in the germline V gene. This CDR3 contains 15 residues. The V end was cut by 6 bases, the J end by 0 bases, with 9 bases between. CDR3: CASRGGGSGANVLTF. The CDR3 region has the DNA TGTGCCAGCAGGGGGGGTGGCTCTGGGGCCAACGTCCTGACTTTC.

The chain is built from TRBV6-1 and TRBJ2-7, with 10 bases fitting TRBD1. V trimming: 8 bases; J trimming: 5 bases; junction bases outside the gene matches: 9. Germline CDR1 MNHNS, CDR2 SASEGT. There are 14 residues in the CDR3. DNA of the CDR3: TGTGCCAGCCGGTATGGGGACAGGGGTAACGAGCAGTACTTC. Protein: CASRYGDRGNEQYF.

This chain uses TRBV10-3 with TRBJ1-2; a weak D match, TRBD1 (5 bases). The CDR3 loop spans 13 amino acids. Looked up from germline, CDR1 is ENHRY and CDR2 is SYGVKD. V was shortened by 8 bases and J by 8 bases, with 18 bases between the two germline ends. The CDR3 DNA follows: TGTGCCATCTCGGCGGGGGACCTTGCCGGCTACACCTTC. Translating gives CAISAGDLAGYTF.

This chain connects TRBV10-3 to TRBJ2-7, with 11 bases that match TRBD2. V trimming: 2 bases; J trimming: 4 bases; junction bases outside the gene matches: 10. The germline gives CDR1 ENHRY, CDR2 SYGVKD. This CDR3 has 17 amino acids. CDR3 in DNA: TGTGCCATCAGTGAGCGCGCCGGACTAGCGGGCGGATACGAGCAGTACTTC. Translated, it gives CAISERAGLAGGYEQYF.